The T cell receptor (beta chain) under discussion was sequenced for a study of beta chain features in type 1 diabetes. Study as a whole: Investigators examined under 140 million sorted cells across all samples. Study-wide findings and caveats: Among patients with Type 1 diabetes, TCRB CDR3s were moderately but significantly shorter in every one of the four CD4+ subsets.

The investigators reverse transcribed all of the isolated RNA, so they sequenced expressed TCRB transcripts. The table came from immunoSEQ multiplex PCR; TCRdb's copy has only in-frame clones and leaves some out. The repertoire holds around 180,000 clones, with approximately 7.9% as singletons. V dropped 6 bases and J dropped 2 bases, with 14 bases sitting between them. Germline V gives CDR1 LNHDA, CDR2 SQIVND (reference sequence). The CDR3 loop spans 14 amino acids. This clone was counted only a few times. Its antigen is as yet unknown. The sample comprised central memory CD4+ T cells from blood. The chain is built from TRBV19 and TRBJ2-7; D possibly corresponds to TRBD2 (6 bases). This TCR derives from a young man with type 1 diabetes. Here the CDR3 DNA reads TGTGCCAGTAGAAATCGGGCGGGAACCTACGAGCAGTACTTC. The encoded protein is CASRNRAGTYEQYF.